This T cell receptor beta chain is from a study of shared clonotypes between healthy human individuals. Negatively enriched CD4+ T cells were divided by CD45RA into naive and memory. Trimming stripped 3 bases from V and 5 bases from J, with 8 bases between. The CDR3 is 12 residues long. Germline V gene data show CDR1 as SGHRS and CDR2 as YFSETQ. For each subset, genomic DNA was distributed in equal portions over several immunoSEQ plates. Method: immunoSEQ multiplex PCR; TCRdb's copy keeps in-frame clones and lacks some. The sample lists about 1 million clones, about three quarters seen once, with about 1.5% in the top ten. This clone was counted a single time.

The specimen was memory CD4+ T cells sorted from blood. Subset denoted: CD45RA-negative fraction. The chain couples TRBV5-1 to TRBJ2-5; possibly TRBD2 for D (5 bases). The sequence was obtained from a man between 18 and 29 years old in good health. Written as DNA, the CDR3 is TGCGCCAGCAGCTCTGGACTGGAGACCCAGTACTTC. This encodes CASSSGLETQYF.